These 15 T cell receptor beta chains originate from one sample sequenced in a study of blood T cell repertoires in COVID-19. Here immunoSEQ multiplex PCR was the method, and the copy in TCRdb shows in-frame clones only, minus some. Of fewer than 450,000 clones in the sample, more than 70% are singletons; the top ten hold roughly 13%. Input material: peripheral blood. Receptors were obtained from a woman in her forties or fifties with COVID-19, enrolled during active disease.

This sequence joins TRBV28 and TRBJ1-5; no clear D gene. Germline V gene lookup returns CDR1 MDHEN and CDR2 SYDVKM. V was trimmed by 2 bases and J by 9 bases, leaving 17 bases between them. The CDR3 totals 15 residues. The CDR3 loop is CASSLRLNPGPPQHF. CDR3 nucleotides: TGTGCCAGCAGTTTACGTCTGAATCCGGGTCCGCCCCAGCATTTT. Variable domain in full (rest from reference TRBV28 and TRBJ1-5): DVKVTQSSRYLVKRTGEKVFLECVQDMDHENMFWYRQDPGLGLRLIYFSYDVKMKEKGDIPEGYSVSREKKERFSLILESASTNQTSMYLCASSLRLNPGPPQHFGDGTRLSIL.

The chain has TRBV10-1 and TRBJ1-2; 7 positions agree with TRBD1. Germline CDR1 is WNHNN and CDR2 is SYGVQD (reference sequence). The CDR3 length is 14 residues. V lost 0 bases to trimming and J lost 8 bases; unmatched junction nucleotides: 6. For the CDR3, the DNA is TGCGCCAGCAGTGAGTCCAGGGGGGCCGGAGGCTACACCTTC. It specifies CASSESRGAGGYTF.

This clone appeared a single time. The CDR3 nucleotides are TGTGGGGGGGGATTACTCGGTCGGGAGACCCAGTACTTC. This sequence encodes CGGGLLGRETQYF. The genes are TRBV30 and TRBJ2-5, with 7 bases lining up with TRBD2. This CDR3 comprises 13 residues. Germline V gene data show CDR1 as GTSNPN and CDR2 as SVGIG (reference sequence).

The CDR3 DNA follows: TGTGCCAGCGGAGTTAGACAGGGGCCTTCTGAAGCTTTCTTT. It codes for CASGVRQGPSEAFF. The rearrangement uses TRBV7-9 and TRBJ1-1; 8 nucleotides line up with TRBD1. Germline V gives CDR1 SEHNR, CDR2 FQNEAQ (reference sequence). The CDR3 covers 14 residues. Germline trimming cut 8 bases from V and 6 bases from J; bases unmatched to any gene: 11.

With regard to this clone: Other DNA sequences within the sample encode an identical CDR3. The chain employs TRBV7-9 and TRBJ1-2, with a weak D call TRBD1 (6 bases). Deletions cut 3 bases from V and 6 bases from J, with 8 bases between. This CDR3 has 12 amino acids. Germline CDR1 and CDR2: SEHNR and FQNEAQ (reference sequence). CDR3 sequence reads: CASSLKGDGYTF. The CDR3 DNA reads as TGTGCCAGCAGCTTGAAGGGGGATGGCTACACCTTC.

This chain joins TRBV6-5 and TRBJ1-4; 9 nucleotides agree with TRBD1. This CDR3 contains 14 residues. J was trimmed by 3 bases and V by 6 bases; bases with no gene match: 2. The germline gives CDR1 MNHEY, CDR2 SVGAGI. CDR3 coding DNA: TGTGCCAGCAGCCGGACAGGGGCTAATGAAAAACTGTTTTTT. As protein: CASSRTGANEKLFF.

For the CDR3, the DNA is TGTGCCAGCAGTTTTACTACTAGCACAGATACGCAGTATTTT. As protein: CASSFTTSTDTQYF. The chain employs TRBV27 and TRBJ2-3; D remains ambiguous. Germline V gene data show CDR1 as MNHEY and CDR2 as SMNVEV (reference sequence). The CDR3 covers 14 residues. V dropped 3 bases and J dropped 0 bases, with 7 bases sitting between them.

V is TRBV18 and J is TRBJ2-7, with D possibly matching TRBD2 (6 bases). Germline values: CDR1 KGHSH, CDR2 LQKENI. Trimming cost V 3 bases and J 0 bases, with 18 bases left between them. The CDR3 consists of 17 residues. The CDR3 coding sequence is TGTGCCAGCTCACCTACCTCTTCCCGGGGGTACTCCTACGAGCAGTACTTC. Encoded protein: CASSPTSSRGYSYEQYF.

V gene TRBV24-1 combines with J gene TRBJ2-1; 7 bases map to TRBD1. From germline, CDR1 is KGHDR and CDR2 SFDVKD. Trimming at V came to 7 bases and at J to 8 bases, leaving 16 bases not matched to a gene. CDR3 length: 16 amino acids. The CDR3 here is CATSGKDRSGPHEQFF. DNA for the CDR3: TGTGCCACCAGCGGCAAGGACAGGTCTGGTCCCCATGAGCAGTTCTTC.

V and J are TRBV6-5 and TRBJ1-4; no definite D call. The V and J ends lost 8 bases and 7 bases respectively, with 11 bases between them. Germline V gives CDR1 MNHEY, CDR2 SVGAGI. The CDR3 extends over 12 amino acids. The DNA for the CDR3 is TGTGCCAGCGCTGGGGAGGCTGAAAAACTGTTTTTT. It translates to CASAGEAEKLFF.

This clone was observed a few times. This chain joins TRBV6-2 or TRBV6-3 and TRBJ1-2; 9 bases fit TRBD1. The CDR3 runs 16 residues. Per the germline V gene, CDR1 is MNHEY and CDR2 is SVGEGT. The trim removed 5 bases at V and 1 base at J, leaving 8 bases unmatched. CDR3 sequence reads: CASSDRQGESNYGYTF. Written as DNA, the CDR3 is TGTGCCAGCAGTGACAGACAGGGGGAGAGTAACTATGGCTACACCTTC.

The chain is built from TRBV7-8 and TRBJ2-2; TRBD1 matches at 7 bases. V was pared by 1 base and J by 0 bases, with 5 bases of the junction left unmatched. CDR1 is SGHVS and CDR2 is FQNEAQ in the germline V gene. CDR3 length: 17 amino acids. The DNA of the CDR3 is TGTGCCAGCAGCTTAGTCGACAGGGCGGCGAACACCGGGGAGCTGTTTTTT. Protein product: CASSLVDRAANTGELFF.

This clone was observed once. The junction differs from germline at one of its ends, possibly a read error. The rearrangement uses TRBV6-6 and TRBJ1-1, with D unclear. Germline V gives CDR1 MNHNY, CDR2 SVGAGI (reference sequence). This CDR3 is 12 amino acids long. CDR3 in amino acids: CAGRTGNTEAFF. CDR3 DNA: TGTGCCGGCAGGACGGGGAACACTGAAGCTTTCTTT.

The CDR3 bases are TGTGCCAGCAGTTTCCGCGGACTAGCGGGGGGGAGTGAGCAGTTCTTC. Translation gives CASSFRGLAGGSEQFF. The V gene is TRBV6-2 or TRBV6-3, the J gene TRBJ2-1; TRBD2 aligns across 15 bases. CDR1 and CDR2 from the germline V gene are MNHEY and SVGEGT. With V trimmed by 4 bases and J by 9 bases, 7 bases remained unmatched. CDR3 length equals 16 residues.

The chain links TRBV6-4 to TRBJ1-2, with D tentatively TRBD1 (5 bases). Germline CDR1 MRHNA, CDR2 SNTAGT. This CDR3 comprises 13 residues. Trimming took 6 bases from V and 9 from J, leaving 17 bases between them. CDR3 bases: TGTGCCAGCAGGAATCCTGTTGGGGGGAGCTACACCTTC. This translates into CASRNPVGGSYTF.